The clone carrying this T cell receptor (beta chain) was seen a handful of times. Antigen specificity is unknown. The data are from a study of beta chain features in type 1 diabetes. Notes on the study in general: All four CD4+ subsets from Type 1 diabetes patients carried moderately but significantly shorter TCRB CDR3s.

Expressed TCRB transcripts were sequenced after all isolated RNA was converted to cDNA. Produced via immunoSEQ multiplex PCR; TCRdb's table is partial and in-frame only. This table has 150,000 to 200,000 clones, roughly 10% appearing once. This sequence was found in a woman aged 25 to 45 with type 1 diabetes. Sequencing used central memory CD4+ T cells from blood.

Written as DNA, the CDR3 is TGCGCCAGCAGCCAAGAACAGGGATATAGCAATCAGCCCCAGCATTTT. It specifies CASSQEQGYSNQPQHF. V is TRBV4-1 and J is TRBJ1-5, with D possibly being TRBD1 (6 bases). The germline V and J ends were trimmed by 0 bases and 0 bases, with 9 bases remaining between them. CDR1 and CDR2 (germline): MGHRA, YSYEKL. This CDR3 has 16 amino acids.